The clone carrying this TCR beta chain was counted a few times. Its antigen is currently unknown. The data are from a study of blood T cells in healthy people across ages. Study-level points and caveats: Naive T cell percentage strongly correlated with TCR beta diversity.

PCR was performed a second time for roughly 7 to 11 cycles using a sample-barcoded 5' primer and a J-beta primer mix. Per sample, CDR3-containing paired-end reads numbered at least 2.5 million. Via MiXCR, TCRdb re-called the 5' RACE reads, giving one row per CDR3 protein. The sample holds around 780,000 distinct CDR3 sequences, 56% seen once. Every donor gave ten milliliters of peripheral blood. They isolated at least 6.5 million PBMCs from each sample. This TCR came from a man aged 35-49 years in good health. The sequenced sample consisted of blood.

The CDR3 bases are TGTGCCAGCAGTGAGGTGAGCGGAAGCACAGATACGCAGTATTTT. It yields the protein CASSEVSGSTDTQYF. The genes are TRBV2 and TRBJ2-3; TRBD2 might be the D (5 bases). The germline V gene has CDR1 SNHLY and CDR2 FYNNEI. This CDR3 spans 15 amino acids. V was trimmed by 3 bases and J by 0 bases, leaving 10 bases between them.